The 2 T cell receptor beta chains below come from one sample, sequenced in a study of CD4 T cell repertoires in COVID-19. The memory T cells were sequenced right after ex vivo isolation, without culture. Sequencing used immunoSEQ multiplex PCR; TCRdb keeps in-frame clones, though not all of them. The sample carries 20,000 to 30,000 clones, 93% recorded once. The sample was circulating follicular helper CD4+ T cells (cTfh) from blood, taken before the COVID-19 pandemic. The receptors derive from a human donor who had COVID-19.

This sequence joins TRBV5-1 and TRBJ2-5; a possible D gene is TRBD1 (7 bases). The V gene lost 2 bases and the J gene lost 1 base, with 18 bases spanning the gap. CDR3 size: 17 residues. Germline assignment: CDR1 SGHRS and CDR2 YFSETQ. The CDR3 nucleotides are TGCGCCAGCAGCTTCTGGCAGGGGGGTATACGCCAAGAGACCCAGTACTTC. It is translated as CASSFWQGGIRQETQYF.

This clone turned up a few times. This chain links TRBV6-6 with TRBJ2-7; 12 bases line up with TRBD2. V dropped 2 bases and J dropped 5; count of bases not matched to a gene: 1. This CDR3 has 14 residues. In germline, CDR1 is MNHNY, CDR2 SVGAGI (reference sequence). CDR3 region: CASSYRTSGNEQYF. CDR3 DNA sequence: TGTGCCAGCAGTTACAGGACTAGCGGGAACGAGCAGTACTTC.